These T cell receptor beta chains were read from a single sample in a study of T cells in Graves' hyperthyroidism and ophthalmopathy. Using its own MiXCR run on the multiplex PCR reads, TCRdb lists one record per CDR3 protein. The table lists approximately 640,000 distinct CDR3 sequences, 40% to 55% of them singletons. Sequencing used peripheral blood or thyroid tissue (not recorded which). The receptors were gathered from an adult man with Graves' disease, either hyperthyroidism or ophthalmopathy (not recorded which). The CDR3 runs from the conserved cysteine through the conserved F or W. A D gene is named only where the DNA matches it firmly. Clone size is shown for a subset of rows, as once, few, many or a class of expanded clone.

TRBD1	few	TRBV5-6	TRBJ1-3	CASSTGAINTIYF	TGTGCCAGCAGCACAGGGGCGATAAACACCATATATTTT
TRBD1	NA	TRBV7-2	TRBJ1-1	CASSGTGTGRTEAFF	TGTGCCAGCAGCGGGACAGGGACAGGGAGGACTGAAGCTTTCTTT
TRBD2	few	TRBV20-1	TRBJ2-3	CSATGLAGSTDTQYF	TGCAGTGCCACCGGACTAGCGGGGAGCACAGATACGCAGTATTTT
NA	few	TRBV20-1	TRBJ1-6	CSAGMGPGSPLHF	TGCAGTGCTGGAATGGGGCCGGGGTCACCCCTCCACTTT
TRBD1	NA	TRBV2	TRBJ1-1	CASPTGANTEAFF	TGTGCCAGCCCGACAGGGGCGAACACTGAAGCTTTCTTT
NA	many	TRBV24-1	TRBJ1-2	CATSDPREFNYGYTF	TGTGCCACCAGTGATCCCAGGGAGTTTAACTATGGCTACACCTTC
NA	NA	TRBV10-2	TRBJ1-2	CASFGTGIYGYTF	TGCGCCAGCTTCGGGACGGGAATCTATGGCTACACCTTC
NA	NA	TRBV7-9	TRBJ1-6	CASSYPGPNSPLHF	TGTGCCAGCAGCTACCCGGGACCCAATTCACCCCTCCACTTT
TRBD1	NA	TRBV29-1	TRBJ2-7	CTSTGSEQYF	TGCACCTCGACAGGGTCCGAGCAGTACTTC
NA	NA	TRBV29-1	TRBJ1-5	CSVSERVAGQHF	TGCAGCGTTTCAGAAAGGGTAGCAGGCCAGCATTTT
NA	once	TRBV10-2	TRBJ1-6	CASGQPNSPLHF	TGTGCCAGCGGACAGCCTAATTCACCCCTCCACTTT
NA	NA	TRBV20-1	TRBJ1-1	CSATKTEAFF	TGCAGTGCTACAAAGACTGAAGCTTTCTTT
NA	NA	TRBV29-1	TRBJ1-5	CSLGTGRGQPQHF	TGCAGCTTGGGTACAGGGCGGGGTCAGCCCCAGCATTTT
NA	NA	TRBV19	TRBJ2-5	CASSPTGDETQYF	TGTGCCAGTAGCCCTACAGGTGACGAGACCCAGTACTTC
TRBD1	many	TRBV24-1	TRBJ1-2	CATSKGQLYGYTF	TGTGCCACCAGTAAGGGACAGCTCTATGGCTACACCTTC
TRBD1	NA	TRBV2	TRBJ1-5	CASSLSTGQNSNQPQHF	TGTGCCAGCAGTCTCTCCACGGGACAGAATAGCAATCAGCCCCAGCATTTT
TRBD1	NA	TRBV15	TRBJ2-7	CATSRADRGQQYF	TGTGCCACCAGCAGAGCGGACAGGGGTCAGCAGTACTTC
TRBD1	NA	TRBV19	TRBJ1-2	CASNPGTGGKSGYGYTF	TGTGCCAGTAACCCCGGGACAGGGGGCAAATCTGGGTATGGCTACACCTTC